This T cell receptor (beta chain) appears in the sequencing data of a study of T cells in localized non-small cell lung cancer. Study outcomes and limitations: Uninvolved neighboring lung showed the greatest T cell clonality, exceeding tumor. Out of the top 100 tumor clones, a median approximately 57 were seen in adjacent lung.

For this clone: The antigen is undetermined.

Sequenced by immunoSEQ multiplex PCR; TCRdb stores in-frame clones only, minus some. Of about 72,000 clones in the sample, roughly 81% are singletons; the top ten hold roughly 14%. The source material was peripheral blood, sampled before any cancer treatment. The TCR comes from a female donor over 55 with stage I lung adenocarcinoma.

CDR3 sequence: CASSLGGARNQPQHF. CDR3 coding DNA: TGCGCCAGCAGCTTGGGAGGGGCCCGCAATCAGCCCCAGCATTTT. This chain connects TRBV5-1 to TRBJ1-5; TRBD1 might be the D (5 bases). Germline-derived CDR1 and CDR2 are SGHRS and YFSETQ. V lost 0 bases and J lost 2, with 9 bases in between. The CDR3 is 15 residues long. The full variable domain, rest sourced from reference TRBV5-1 and TRBJ1-5, is KAGVTQTPRYLIKTRGQQVTLSCSPISGHRSVSWYQQTPGQGLQFLFEYFSETQRNKGNFPGRFSGRQFSNSRSEMNVSTLELGDSALYLCASSLGGARNQPQHFGDGTRLSIL.